A selection of T cell receptor beta chains follows, all from one sample in a study of neurological immune-mediated disorders. MiXCR was run by TCRdb on the 5' RACE reads, yielding one entry per CDR3 protein. This table has tens of thousands of distinct CDR3 sequences, almost 6% appearing once. Specimen: PBMCs. The origin of the receptors is a woman aged 55-69 years with multiple sclerosis. Each CDR3 is given with its conserved first and last residue. The D gene is left open where the match is weak. Rows give clone size only sometimes, using once, few, many, or a class for an expanded clone.

>12|TRBJ1-6|-|TRBV7-9|many
CASSLANSPLHF
TGTGCCAGCAGCTTAGCTAATTCACCCCTCCACTTT
>16|TRBJ2-7|TRBD1|TRBV5-1|many
CASSPGQGAISYEQYF
TGCGCCAGCAGCCCGGGACAGGGGGCGATTTCGTACGAGCAGTACTTC
>16|TRBJ1-5|TRBD1|TRBV7-9|many
CASSAQQGVGNQPQHF
TGTGCCAGCAGCGCCCAACAGGGGGTCGGCAATCAGCCCCAGCATTTT
>14|TRBJ2-7|-|TRBV10-2|many
CASSVGQRANEQYF
TGCGCCAGCAGTGTAGGACAGCGGGCTAATGAGCAGTACTTC
>13|TRBJ2-1|-|TRBV5-1|many
CASSGGARDEQFF
TGCGCCAGCAGCGGCGGAGCGAGGGATGAGCAGTTCTTC
>16|TRBJ1-1|TRBD1|TRBV5-1|many
CASRTTGGPLNTEAFF
TGCGCCAGCAGGACGACAGGGGGGCCACTGAACACTGAAGCTTTCTTT
>14|TRBJ1-1|TRBD1|TRBV5-1|many
CASSQDRANTEAFF
TGCGCCAGCAGCCAGGACAGGGCGAACACTGAAGCTTTCTTT
>13|TRBJ1-5|-|TRBV6-2/TRBV6-3|many
CASIRDHNQPQHF
TGTGCCAGTATCCGGGACCACAATCAGCCCCAGCATTTT
>13|TRBJ2-5|-|TRBV6-1|-
CASRRDRLETQYF
TGTGCCAGCAGGCGGGACAGACTCGAGACCCAGTACTTC
>14|TRBJ1-1|-|TRBV6-5|many
CASSQRFTNTEAFF
TGTGCCAGCAGCCAACGGTTCACGAACACTGAAGCTTTCTTT
>12|TRBJ1-1|TRBD1|TRBV20-1|many
CSAGQGATEAFF
TGCAGTGCCGGACAGGGGGCGACTGAAGCTTTCTTT
>16|TRBJ1-4|-|TRBV6-2/TRBV6-3|many
CASSYDRGNFNEKLFF
TGTGCCAGCAGTTACGACCGGGGGAATTTTAATGAAAAACTGTTTTTT
>13|TRBJ2-7|TRBD1|TRBV5-1|many
CASSGTGGREQYF
TGCGCCAGCAGCGGGACAGGGGGCAGGGAGCAGTACTTC
>14|TRBJ1-5|-|TRBV6-2/TRBV6-3|many
CASSYTGTYQPQHF
TGTGCCAGCAGTTACACGGGAACCTATCAGCCCCAGCATTTT
>15|TRBJ1-6|-|TRBV4-2|many
CASSPRPGLNSPLHF
TGTGCCAGCAGCCCGCGGCCCGGCCTCAATTCACCCCTCCACTTT
>16|TRBJ2-3|TRBD2|TRBV6-1|few
CASSSGTSGGADTQYF
TGTGCCAGCAGTTCCGGGACTAGCGGGGGGGCAGATACGCAGTATTTT
>16|TRBJ2-5|TRBD1|TRBV7-6|many
CASSSRPRGLGETQYF
TGTGCCAGCAGCTCCCGGCCTAGGGGGCTGGGAGAGACCCAGTACTTC
>14|TRBJ1-1|-|TRBV12-3/TRBV12-4|once
CASSHTGRKTEAFF
TGTGCCAGCAGCCATACAGGTCGTAAAACTGAAGCTTTCTTT
>14|TRBJ1-5|-|TRBV5-1|many
CASSLGDINQPQHF
TGCGCCAGCAGCTTGGGTGACATCAATCAGCCCCAGCATTTT
>15|TRBJ2-1|TRBD1|TRBV18|many
CASSTGTGKSGEQFF
TGTGCCAGCTCGACCGGGACAGGGAAGTCGGGTGAGCAGTTCTTC
>15|TRBJ1-6|-|TRBV5-1|many
CASSFRQNFNSPLHF
TGCGCCAGCAGCTTTCGTCAGAACTTTAATTCACCCCTCCACTTT
>14|TRBJ1-5|-|TRBV12-3/TRBV12-4|many
CASSWGALNQPQHF
TGTGCCAGCAGTTGGGGGGCCTTGAATCAGCCCCAGCATTTT
>17|TRBJ2-1|-|TRBV20-1|many
CSASDHLRDLNYNEQFF
TGCAGTGCTAGCGATCACCTCCGGGACTTGAACTACAATGAGCAGTTCTTC
>15|TRBJ1-1|TRBD1|TRBV7-9|many
CASSHRAGGHTEAFF
TGTGCCAGCAGCCATCGGGCAGGGGGCCACACTGAAGCTTTCTTT
>18|TRBJ2-3|TRBD2|TRBV5-1|many
CASSQGLAGDPYTNTQYF
TGCGCCAGCAGCCAAGGACTAGCGGGGGATCCCTACACGAATACGCAGTATTTT
>16|TRBJ2-5|-|TRBV5-1|many
CASSLGATGLGETQYF
TGCGCCAGCAGCTTGGGAGCTACAGGGTTGGGCGAGACCCAGTACTTC
>16|TRBJ2-4|TRBD1|TRBV28|many
CASSAGTGRPKSIQYF
TGTGCCAGCAGTGCAGGGACAGGCCGACCGAAAAGCATTCAGTACTTC
>14|TRBJ1-2|-|TRBV28|many
CASSAPGQLYGYTF
TGTGCCAGCAGCGCCCCCGGACAGCTCTATGGCTACACCTTC
>14|TRBJ2-1|TRBD2|TRBV7-6|many
CASSLSGGYNEQFF
TGTGCCAGCAGCCTTAGCGGGGGGTATAATGAGCAGTTCTTC
>15|TRBJ2-5|-|TRBV5-1|many
CASSGPPGLEETQYF
TGCGCCAGCAGCGGACCGCCGGGGCTGGAGGAGACCCAGTACTTC
>16|TRBJ2-2|TRBD1|TRBV3-1|-
CASSLGQGSSTGELFF
TGTGCCAGCAGCCTAGGACAGGGGAGCAGCACCGGGGAGCTGTTTTTT
>13|TRBJ2-1|-|TRBV28|many
CASSLWDEDEQFF
TGTGCCAGCAGTTTGTGGGACGAGGATGAGCAGTTCTTC
>16|TRBJ1-6|-|TRBV27|-
CASSLLQGRPSSPLHF
TGTGCCAGCAGTTTACTGCAAGGACGGCCTAGTTCACCCCTCCACTTT
>13|TRBJ2-3|-|TRBV5-1|many
CASSLGRGDTQYF
TGCGCCAGCAGCTTGGGACGGGGAGATACGCAGTATTTT
>12|TRBJ1-2|-|TRBV5-1|many
CASSLDGYGYTF
TGCGCCAGCAGCTTGGACGGTTATGGCTACACCTTC
>14|TRBJ1-6|-|TRBV9|many
CASSASGSNSPLHF
TGTGCCAGCAGCGCCTCGGGGTCTAATTCACCCCTCCACTTT
>14|TRBJ2-1|-|TRBV5-1|many
CASSLGLRVHEQFF
TGCGCCAGCAGCTTGGGTCTCAGAGTCCATGAGCAGTTCTTC
>13|TRBJ1-1|TRBD1|TRBV3-1|many
CASSHDRGTEAFF
TGTGCCAGCAGCCATGACAGGGGCACTGAAGCTTTCTTT
>12|TRBJ2-4|-|TRBV29-1|many
CSVANPKNIQYF
TGCAGCGTTGCTAACCCCAAAAACATTCAGTACTTC
>14|TRBJ1-2|-|TRBV5-6|many
CASSPGRGPYGYTF
TGTGCCAGCAGCCCGGGGAGGGGCCCCTATGGCTACACCTTC
>17|TRBJ2-1|TRBD2|TRBV28|many
CASSSHLGTSGGGEQFF
TGTGCCAGCAGTTCACACCTAGGGACTAGCGGGGGGGGTGAGCAGTTCTTC
>14|TRBJ1-2|TRBD1|TRBV27|many
CASSYLDRGHGYTF
TGTGCCAGCAGTTACTTGGACAGGGGGCACGGCTACACCTTC
>14|TRBJ2-7|TRBD2|TRBV20-1|many
CSAREGSVGYEQYF
TGCAGTGCCCGGGAGGGATCGGTCGGCTACGAGCAGTACTTC
>16|TRBJ2-7|-|TRBV6-5|many
CASSYSKGGGFYEQYF
TGTGCCAGCAGTTACTCGAAGGGGGGTGGTTTCTACGAGCAGTACTTC
>12|TRBJ2-7|TRBD2|TRBV20-1|many
CSAGTRSYEQYF
TGCAGTGCTGGGACTAGATCCTACGAGCAGTACTTC
>15|TRBJ1-1|-|TRBV5-1|medium-sized
CASSASGDTNTEAFF
TGCGCCAGCAGCGCCTCCGGGGACACCAACACTGAAGCTTTCTTT
>15|TRBJ1-4|-|TRBV5-1|many
CASSLGARGNEKLFF
TGCGCCAGCAGCTTGGGGGCGAGGGGTAATGAAAAACTGTTTTTT
>15|TRBJ2-2|TRBD1|TRBV5-1|many
CASTPGGQATGELFF
TGCGCCAGCACCCCTGGGGGACAGGCCACCGGGGAGCTGTTTTTT
>12|TRBJ1-2|-|TRBV12-3/TRBV12-4|many
CASSLTKGGYTF
TGTGCCAGCAGTTTAACCAAGGGCGGCTACACCTTC
>12|TRBJ2-5|-|TRBV20-1|many
CSARGGRETQYF
TGCAGTGCTAGAGGAGGTCGTGAGACCCAGTACTTC
>14|TRBJ2-1|-|TRBV6-1|many
CASRRQESYNEQFF
TGTGCCAGCAGGAGACAGGAGTCTTACAATGAGCAGTTCTTC
>11|TRBJ1-1|-|TRBV29-1|many
CSVTGNTEAFF
TGCAGCGTTACAGGGAACACTGAAGCTTTCTTT
>13|TRBJ1-5|-|TRBV20-1|many
CSAGGGRSQPQHF
TGCAGTGCCGGGGGGGGGAGGAGTCAGCCCCAGCATTTT
>15|TRBJ2-1|-|TRBV4-1|many
CASSSPGVLYNEQFF
TGCGCCAGCAGCTCCCCAGGGGTCCTCTACAATGAGCAGTTCTTC
>16|TRBJ2-7|TRBD1|TRBV7-6|many
CASSLAQGQGAYEQYF
TGTGCCAGCAGCTTAGCGCAGGGACAGGGGGCCTACGAGCAGTACTTC